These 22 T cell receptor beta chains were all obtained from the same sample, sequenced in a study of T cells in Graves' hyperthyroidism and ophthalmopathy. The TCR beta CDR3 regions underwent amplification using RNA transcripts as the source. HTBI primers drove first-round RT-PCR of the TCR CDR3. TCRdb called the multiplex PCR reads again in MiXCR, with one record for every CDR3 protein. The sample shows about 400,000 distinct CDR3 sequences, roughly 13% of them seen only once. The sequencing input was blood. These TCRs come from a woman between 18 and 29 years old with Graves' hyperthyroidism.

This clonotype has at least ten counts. CDR3 amino acids: CASSDGGHKNIQYF. The CDR3 DNA follows: TGTGCCAGCAGTGACGGGGGACACAAAAACATTCAGTACTTC. The chain carries TRBV6-1 and TRBJ2-4; D assignment may be TRBD1 or TRBD2 (6 bases each). V was shortened by 3 bases and J by 3 bases, with 9 bases between the two germline ends. This CDR3 is 14 amino acids long. Germline CDR1 and CDR2: MNHNS and SASEGT.

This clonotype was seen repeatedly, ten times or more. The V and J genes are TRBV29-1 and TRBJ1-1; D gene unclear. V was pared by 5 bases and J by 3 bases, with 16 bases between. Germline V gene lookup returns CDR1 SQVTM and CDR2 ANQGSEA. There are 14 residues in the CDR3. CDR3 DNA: TGCAGCGTTCCTACTACGATACCGGACACTGAAGCTTTCTTT. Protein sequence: CSVPTTIPDTEAFF.

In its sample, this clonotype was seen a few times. DNA for the CDR3: TGTGCCTGGAGTGAATCAGGGGGCGGAACTGAAGCTTTCTTT. Protein sequence: CAWSESGGGTEAFF. V usage is TRBV30 and J usage is TRBJ1-1; the match to TRBD1 covers 8 bases. There are 14 residues in the CDR3. From germline, CDR1 is GTSNPN and CDR2 SVGIG (reference sequence). The J segment lost 5 bases and the V segment lost 1 base, leaving 6 bases of the junction unmatched.

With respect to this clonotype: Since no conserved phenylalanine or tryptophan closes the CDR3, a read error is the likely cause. This chain's CDR3 is CASSRPKTGEKLDTQYS. The DNA of the CDR3 is TGCGCCAGCAGCCGGCCTAAGACAGGGGAGAAGTTGGATACGCAGTATTCT. The chain couples TRBV4-1 to TRBJ2-3; 8 bases are a match to TRBD1. With 4 bases clipped from V and 6 bases from J, the junction kept 15 bases outside the gene matches. This CDR3 spans 17 amino acids. Germline assignment: CDR1 MGHRA and CDR2 YSYEKL.

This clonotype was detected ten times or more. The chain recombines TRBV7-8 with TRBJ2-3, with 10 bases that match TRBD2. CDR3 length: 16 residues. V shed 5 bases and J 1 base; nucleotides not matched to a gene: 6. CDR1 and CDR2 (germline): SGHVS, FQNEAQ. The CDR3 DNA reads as TGTGCCAGCAGCCTTGGACTAGCGGCCCGCACAGATACGCAGTATTTT. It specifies CASSLGLAARTDTQYF. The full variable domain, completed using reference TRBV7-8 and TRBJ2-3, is GAGVSQSPRYKVAKRGQDVALRCDPISGHVSLFWYQQALGQGPEFLTYFQNEAQLDKSGLPSDRFFAERPEGSVSTLKIQRTQQEDSAVYLCASSLGLAARTDTQYFGPGTRLTVL.

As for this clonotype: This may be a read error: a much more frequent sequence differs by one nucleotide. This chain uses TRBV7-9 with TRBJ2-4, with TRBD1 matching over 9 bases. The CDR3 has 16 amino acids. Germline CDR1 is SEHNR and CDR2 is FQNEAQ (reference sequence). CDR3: CVSSAGTGTIYNIQYF. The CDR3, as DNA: TGTGTCAGCAGCGCGGGGACAGGGACAATTTACAACATTCAGTACTTC.

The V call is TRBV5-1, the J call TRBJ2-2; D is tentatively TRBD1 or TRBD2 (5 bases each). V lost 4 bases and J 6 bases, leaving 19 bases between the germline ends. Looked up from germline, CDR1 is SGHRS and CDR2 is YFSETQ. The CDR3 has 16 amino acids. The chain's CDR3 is CASSGEGRRPAGELFF. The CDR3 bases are TGCGCCAGCAGCGGCGAGGGACGGCGCCCTGCCGGGGAGCTGTTTTTT.

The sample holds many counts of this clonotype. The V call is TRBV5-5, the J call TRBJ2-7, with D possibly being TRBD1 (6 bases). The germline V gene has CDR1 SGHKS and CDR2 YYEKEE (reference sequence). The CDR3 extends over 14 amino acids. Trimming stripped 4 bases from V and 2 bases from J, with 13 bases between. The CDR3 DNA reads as TGTGCCAGCAGCCCGGATAGGACAGCCTACGAGCAGTACTTC. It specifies CASSPDRTAYEQYF.

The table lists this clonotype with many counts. DNA of the CDR3: TGTGCCAGCAGTTACAACCTAGCGGGTTACTACGAGCAGTACTTC. The encoded protein is CASSYNLAGYYEQYF. The chain couples TRBV6-2 or TRBV6-3 to TRBJ2-7; 8 nucleotides agree with TRBD2. This CDR3 has 15 residues. Trimming at V came to 2 bases and at J to 3 bases, leaving 6 bases not matched to a gene. Germline V gene sequence: CDR1 MNHEY, CDR2 SVGEGT.

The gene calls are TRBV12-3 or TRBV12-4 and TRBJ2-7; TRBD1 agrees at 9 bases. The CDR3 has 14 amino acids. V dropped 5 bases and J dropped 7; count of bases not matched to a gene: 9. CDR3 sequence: CASSGGTGYQEQYF. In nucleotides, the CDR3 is TGTGCCAGCAGTGGGGGGACAGGGTATCAGGAGCAGTACTTC.

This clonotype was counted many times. Here the CDR3 reads CASSPGLAGGPPNEQYF. CDR3 in DNA: TGCGCCAGCAGCCCCGGACTAGCGGGAGGGCCACCCAACGAGCAGTACTTC. The chain uses TRBV4-1 and TRBJ2-7; 15 bases are shared with TRBD2. Germline V lookup: CDR1 MGHRA, CDR2 YSYEKL. The CDR3 spans 17 residues. V lost 4 bases, J lost 5 bases, and 9 bases stayed unmatched.

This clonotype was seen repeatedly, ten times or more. The chain's CDR3 is CASSPTGFNYGYTF. Here the CDR3 DNA reads TGTGCCAGCAGCCCGACAGGGTTTAACTATGGCTACACCTTC. The V and J genes are TRBV25-1 and TRBJ1-2; 7 nucleotides match TRBD1. The V gene's germline CDR1 is MGHDK and CDR2 SYGVNS. V gave up 6 bases and J gave up 1 base; unmatched junction bases: 5. The CDR3 is made up of 14 amino acids.

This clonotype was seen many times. The CDR3 DNA is TGTGCCAGCAGCCCCCGGGGTTCCACTAGCACAGATACGCAGTATTTT. Translating it yields CASSPRGSTSTDTQYF. The rearrangement joins TRBV7-9 to TRBJ2-3; D may be TRBD2 (5 bases). Between the trimmed V and J ends, which lost 5 bases and 0 bases, there was a span of 15 bases. The CDR3 spans 16 residues. CDR1 is SEHNR and CDR2 is FQNEAQ in the germline V gene (reference sequence).

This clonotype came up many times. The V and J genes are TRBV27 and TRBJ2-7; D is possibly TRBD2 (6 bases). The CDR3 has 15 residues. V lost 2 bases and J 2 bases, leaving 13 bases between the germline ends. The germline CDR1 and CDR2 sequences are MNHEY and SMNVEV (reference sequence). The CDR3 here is CASSLRSSGAYEQYF. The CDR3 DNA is TGTGCCAGCAGTTTACGTAGTAGCGGAGCCTACGAGCAGTACTTC.

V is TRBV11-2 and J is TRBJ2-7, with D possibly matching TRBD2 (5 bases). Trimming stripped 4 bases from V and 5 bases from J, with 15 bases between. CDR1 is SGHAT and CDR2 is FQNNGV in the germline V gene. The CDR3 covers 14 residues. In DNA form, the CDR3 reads TGTGCCAGCAGCTCAAGACCCATCGGGGACGAGCAGTACTTC. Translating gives CASSSRPIGDEQYF.

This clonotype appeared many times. This CDR3 reads CASRDPTSVSYEQYF. CDR3 coding DNA: TGTGCCAGCAGGGATCCCACTAGCGTCAGCTACGAGCAGTACTTC. The J gene is TRBJ2-7, the V gene TRBV2; 7 bases match TRBD2. Germline V gene lookup returns CDR1 SNHLY and CDR2 FYNNEI. The CDR3 is 15 amino acids. V lost 6 bases, J lost 3 bases, and 11 bases stayed unmatched.

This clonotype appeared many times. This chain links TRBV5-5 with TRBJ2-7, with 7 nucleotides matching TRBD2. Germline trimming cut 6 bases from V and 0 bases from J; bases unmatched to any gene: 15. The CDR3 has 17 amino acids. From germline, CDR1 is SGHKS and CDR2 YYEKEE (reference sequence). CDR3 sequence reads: CASTVLDWRELSYEQYF. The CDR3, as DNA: TGTGCCAGCACCGTCCTCGACTGGCGGGAGCTCTCCTACGAGCAGTACTTC.

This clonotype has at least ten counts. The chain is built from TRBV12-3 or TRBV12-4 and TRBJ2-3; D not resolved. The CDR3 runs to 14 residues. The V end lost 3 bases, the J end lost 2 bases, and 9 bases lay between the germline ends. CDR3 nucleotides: TGTGCCAGCAGTTTTGGATCACTCACAGATACGCAGTATTTT. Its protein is CASSFGSLTDTQYF.

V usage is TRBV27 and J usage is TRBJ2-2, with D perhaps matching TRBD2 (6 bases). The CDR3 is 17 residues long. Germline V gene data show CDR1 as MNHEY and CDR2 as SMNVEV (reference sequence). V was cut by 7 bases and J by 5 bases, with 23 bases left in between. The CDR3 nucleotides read TGTGCCAGCACCAAAGGGAGGCGGGCGTTGAATACCGGGGAGCTGTTTTTT. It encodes CASTKGRRALNTGELFF.

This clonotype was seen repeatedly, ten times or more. Written as DNA, the CDR3 is TGCAGTGCTAGAGATCCGCGGGAGGGAGGCAATGAGCAGTTCTTC. Translation gives CSARDPREGGNEQFF. The chain employs TRBV20-1 and TRBJ2-1; 9 bases line up with TRBD2. J lost 6 bases, V lost 0 bases, and 6 bases had no gene match. In germline, CDR1 is DFQATT, CDR2 SNEGSKA (reference sequence). The length of the CDR3 is 15 residues.

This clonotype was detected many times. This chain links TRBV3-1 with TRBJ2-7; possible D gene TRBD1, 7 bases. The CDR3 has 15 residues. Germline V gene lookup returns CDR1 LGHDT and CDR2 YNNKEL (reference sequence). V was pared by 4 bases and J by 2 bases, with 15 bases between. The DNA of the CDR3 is TGTGCCAGCAGCCCTCGCGGGACAGCAACCTACGAGCAGTACTTC. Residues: CASSPRGTATYEQYF.

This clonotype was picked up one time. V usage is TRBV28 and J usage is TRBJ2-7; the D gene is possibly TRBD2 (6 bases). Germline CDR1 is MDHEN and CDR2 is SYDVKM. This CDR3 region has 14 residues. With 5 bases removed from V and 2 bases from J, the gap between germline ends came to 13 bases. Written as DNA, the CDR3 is TGTGCCAGCAGTCGTCCCGGGACTCCCTACGAGCAGTACTTC. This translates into CASSRPGTPYEQYF.